This is a list of T cell receptor beta chains from one sample in a study of blood T cell repertoires in COVID-19. Produced via immunoSEQ multiplex PCR; TCRdb's table is partial and in-frame only. The sample holds around 330,000 clones, about 91% seen once. Sequenced sample: peripheral blood. Source of these receptors: a young woman with COVID-19, enrolled during active disease. CDR3s include the opening cysteine and the closing phenylalanine or tryptophan. The order of the fields is V gene, J gene, clone size, D gene, CDR3 DNA, CDR3 protein. D genes are given only for firm matches. Clone size, where shown, is once, few, many, or a class for clones that have expanded.

TRBV3-1/TRBV3-2,TRBJ2-6,once,-,TGTGCCAGCAGCCCCCGGGGGGCCAACGTCCTGACTTTC,CASSPRGANVLTF
TRBV27,TRBJ2-5,-,TRBD1,TGTGCCAGCACCCAGTCAGGGGGCTGGGGGACCCAGTACTTC,CASTQSGGWGTQYF
TRBV15,TRBJ2-1,-,TRBD2,TGTGCCACCAGCAGTGGGACTAGCGGAAACAATGAGCAGTTCTTC,CATSSGTSGNNEQFF
TRBV5-1,TRBJ2-1,-,-,TGCGCCAGCAGCTTGGGGTTAGCTACCCATGAGCAGTTCTTC,CASSLGLATHEQFF
TRBV6-5,TRBJ2-4,-,TRBD1,TGTGCCAGCAGTCGGGACAGGGAAAACATTCAGTACTTC,CASSRDRENIQYF
TRBV10-3,TRBJ1-5,-,TRBD1,TGTGCCATCTCGGGACAGCTCAATCAGCCCCAGCATTTT,CAISGQLNQPQHF
TRBV19,TRBJ1-2,-,TRBD1,TGTGCCAGTAGTTTCGTCCGGGGGACAGCCTATGGCTACACCTTC,CASSFVRGTAYGYTF
TRBV6-5,TRBJ1-6,few,-,TGTGCCAGCAGTAGGCAGCGGAGGGATTCACCCCTCCACTTT,CASSRQRRDSPLHF
TRBV29-1,TRBJ1-1,-,-,TGCAGCGTTAAGGGGGGGGGAACTGAAGCTTTCTTT,CSVKGGGTEAFF
TRBV20-1,TRBJ1-1,-,-,TGCAGTGCTAGTATAGGGGCAGGCATGAACACTGAAGCTTTCTTT,CSASIGAGMNTEAFF